A selection of T cell receptor beta chains follows, all from one sample in a study of T-cell memory formation after mild COVID-19. Each CDR3 protein gets one entry after TCRdb re-called the 5' RACE reads with MiXCR. The sample includes roughly 190,000 distinct CDR3 sequences, approximately 20% seen only once; the top ten take 2% to 3%. Sequencing was carried out using PBMCs or a T cell subset sorted from them (not recorded which). These receptors came from an adult woman who had mild COVID-19 (a few samples of this study predate the infection). Cell type and time point are not known. Each CDR3 is given without its conserved first and last residue. The order of the fields is J gene, V gene, CDR3 protein.

J: TRBJ1-2; V: TRBV12-3/TRBV12-4; CDR3: ASRRDVRGGYT
J: TRBJ1-2; V: TRBV14; CDR3: ASSQERGYAGYT
J: TRBJ1-1; V: TRBV30; CDR3: AVGRRGTEAF
J: TRBJ1-5; V: TRBV18; CDR3: ASSPRGGGQSNQPQH
J: TRBJ2-7; V: TRBV7-9; CDR3: ASSLGPLSGGYYEQY
J: TRBJ2-6; V: TRBV20-1; CDR3: SATDRAGANVLT
J: TRBJ2-7; V: TRBV15; CDR3: ATSRGRDYEQY
J: TRBJ2-3; V: TRBV6-5; CDR3: ASSLAGGTDTQY
J: TRBJ1-2; V: TRBV6-5; CDR3: ASSRGTGFYGYT
J: TRBJ2-1; V: TRBV2; CDR3: ASTAGVGYEQF
J: TRBJ2-3; V: TRBV7-7; CDR3: ASSPHREGLTDTQY
J: TRBJ1-5; V: TRBV12-3/TRBV12-4; CDR3: ASSSSTGGFQPQH
J: TRBJ2-2; V: TRBV28; CDR3: ASSLPGGELF
J: TRBJ1-1; V: TRBV12-3/TRBV12-4; CDR3: ASSFSGESEAF
J: TRBJ2-3; V: TRBV20-1; CDR3: SARADLRGTDTQY
J: TRBJ2-7; V: TRBV7-6; CDR3: ASSREGSPNEQY
J: TRBJ1-1; V: TRBV5-1; CDR3: ASSLLGRQGVNTEAF
J: TRBJ2-1; V: TRBV5-5; CDR3: ASSIPYNEQF
J: TRBJ1-2; V: TRBV5-5; CDR3: ASSLSGTEYGYT
J: TRBJ2-4; V: TRBV6-6; CDR3: ASSYSVGSQAKNIQY
J: TRBJ2-7; V: TRBV6-1; CDR3: ASSVERYYEQY
J: TRBJ2-7; V: TRBV4-2; CDR3: ASSQGTSGRAYEQY
J: TRBJ1-1; V: TRBV19; CDR3: ASSSWTGYLAF